This TCR beta chain was sequenced in a study of early stage breast cancer tumors. The study, taken as a whole, reports: In about 85% of the 16 patients, blood comparison separated tumor from normal breast.

Repertoires were generated with immunoSEQ multiplex PCR, while TCRdb's copy carries only in-frame clones and drops some. The sample consists of about 51,000 clones, 78% of them appearing once. About this clone: Its antigen is not identified.

Material: blood. The origin of this receptor is a person aged 35 to 50 with breast cancer.

Here the CDR3 reads CASSLTNTEAFF. The CDR3 bases are TGTGCCAGCAGCTTGACAAACACTGAAGCTTTCTTT. The chain has TRBV2 and TRBJ1-1, with D uncertain. The CDR3 is 12 residues long. Trimming stripped 6 bases from V and 2 bases from J, with 7 bases between. Germline CDR1 reads SNHLY; CDR2 reads FYNNEI.